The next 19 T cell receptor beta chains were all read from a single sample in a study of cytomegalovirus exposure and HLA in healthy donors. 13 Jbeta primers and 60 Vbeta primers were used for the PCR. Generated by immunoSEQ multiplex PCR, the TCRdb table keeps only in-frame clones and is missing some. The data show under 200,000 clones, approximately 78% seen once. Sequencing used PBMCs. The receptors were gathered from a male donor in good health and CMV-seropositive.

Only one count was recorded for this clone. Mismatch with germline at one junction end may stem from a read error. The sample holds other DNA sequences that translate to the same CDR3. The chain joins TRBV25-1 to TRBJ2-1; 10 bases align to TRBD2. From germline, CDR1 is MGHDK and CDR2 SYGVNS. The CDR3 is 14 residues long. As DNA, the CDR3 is TGCGCCAGCCAGCGGGGGGGGATTTACAATGAGCAGTTCTTC. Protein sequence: CASQRGGIYNEQFF.

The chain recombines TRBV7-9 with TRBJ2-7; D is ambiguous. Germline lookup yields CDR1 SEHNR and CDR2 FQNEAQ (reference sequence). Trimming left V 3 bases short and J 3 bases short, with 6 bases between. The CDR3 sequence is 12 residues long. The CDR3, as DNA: TGTGCCAGCAGCTTCCAAAACTACGAGCAGTACTTC. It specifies CASSFQNYEQYF.

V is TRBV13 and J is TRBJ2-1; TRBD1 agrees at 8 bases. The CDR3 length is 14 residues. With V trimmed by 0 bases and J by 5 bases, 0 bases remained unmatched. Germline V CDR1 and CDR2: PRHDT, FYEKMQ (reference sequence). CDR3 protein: CASSLGDRDNEQFF. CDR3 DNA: TGTGCCAGCAGCTTAGGGGACAGGGACAATGAGCAGTTCTTC.

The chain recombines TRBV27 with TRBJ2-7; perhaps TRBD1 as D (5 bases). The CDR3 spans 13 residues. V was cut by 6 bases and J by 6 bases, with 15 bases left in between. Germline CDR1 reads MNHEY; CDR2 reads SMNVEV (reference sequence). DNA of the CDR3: TGTGCCAGCAGACGGGCAGGGATAAGCGAGCAGTACTTC. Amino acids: CASRRAGISEQYF.

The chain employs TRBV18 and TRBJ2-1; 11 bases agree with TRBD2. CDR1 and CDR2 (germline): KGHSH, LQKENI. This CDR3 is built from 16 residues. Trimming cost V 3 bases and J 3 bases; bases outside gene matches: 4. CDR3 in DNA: TGTGCCAGCTCACCCCCGGGGACTAGCGGCTACAATGAGCAGTTCTTC. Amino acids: CASSPPGTSGYNEQFF.

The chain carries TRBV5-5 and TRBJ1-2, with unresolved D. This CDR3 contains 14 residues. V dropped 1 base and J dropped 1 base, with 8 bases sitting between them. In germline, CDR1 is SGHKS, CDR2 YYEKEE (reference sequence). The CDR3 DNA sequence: TGTGCCAGCAGCTTGCAACAAAATAACTATGGCTACACCTTC. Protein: CASSLQQNNYGYTF.

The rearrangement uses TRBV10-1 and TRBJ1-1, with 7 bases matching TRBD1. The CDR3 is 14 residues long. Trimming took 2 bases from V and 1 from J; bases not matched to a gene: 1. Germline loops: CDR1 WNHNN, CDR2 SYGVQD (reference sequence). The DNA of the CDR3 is TGCGCCAGCAGTGAGAGGGGGCGGAACACTGAAGCTTTCTTT. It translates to CASSERGRNTEAFF.

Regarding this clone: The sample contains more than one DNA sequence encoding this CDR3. The CDR3 protein is CASSLTGATNEKLFF. The DNA for the CDR3 is TGCGCCAGCAGCTTGACAGGAGCAACTAATGAAAAACTGTTTTTT. The chain carries TRBV5-1 and TRBJ1-4; perhaps TRBD1 as D (5 bases). V lost 1 base, J lost 0 bases, and 7 bases lay in between. CDR3 length: 15 residues. The germline V gene has CDR1 SGHRS and CDR2 YFSETQ.

The CDR3 DNA reads as TGTGCCAGCAAATTAGATCCGGGACAGACTTTTGAGCAGTTCTTC. This codes for CASKLDPGQTFEQFF. The chain recombines TRBV6-1 with TRBJ2-1; 7 nucleotides agree with TRBD1. Germline values: CDR1 MNHNS, CDR2 SASEGT. Losses at the gene ends were 7 bases for V and 9 bases for J; bases not matched to a gene: 15. This CDR3 is built from 15 residues.

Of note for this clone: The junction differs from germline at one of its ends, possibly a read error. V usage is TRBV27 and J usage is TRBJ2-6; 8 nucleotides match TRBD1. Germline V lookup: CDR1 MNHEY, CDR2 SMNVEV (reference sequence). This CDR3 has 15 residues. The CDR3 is CASRDRVTGANGLTF. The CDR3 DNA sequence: TGTGCCAGCAGGGACAGGGTAACTGGGGCCAACGGCCTGACTTTC.

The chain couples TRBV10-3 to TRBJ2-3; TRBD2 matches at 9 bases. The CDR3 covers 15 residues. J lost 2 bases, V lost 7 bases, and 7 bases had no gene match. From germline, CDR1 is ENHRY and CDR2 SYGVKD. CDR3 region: CAITPAGGHTDTQYF. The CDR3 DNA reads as TGTGCCATCACTCCAGCGGGGGGACACACAGATACGCAGTATTTT.

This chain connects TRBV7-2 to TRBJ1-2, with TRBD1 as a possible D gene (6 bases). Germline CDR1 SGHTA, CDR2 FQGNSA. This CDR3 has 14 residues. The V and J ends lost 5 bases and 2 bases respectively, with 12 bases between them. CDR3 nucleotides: TGTGCCAGCAGCCTTCGGACAGTAAACTATGGCTACACCTTC. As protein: CASSLRTVNYGYTF.

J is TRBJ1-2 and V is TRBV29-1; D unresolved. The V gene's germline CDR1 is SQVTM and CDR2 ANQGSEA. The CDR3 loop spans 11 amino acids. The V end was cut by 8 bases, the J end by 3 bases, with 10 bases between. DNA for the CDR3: TGCAGCATTGTGGCCGACTATGGCTACACCTTC. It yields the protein CSIVADYGYTF.

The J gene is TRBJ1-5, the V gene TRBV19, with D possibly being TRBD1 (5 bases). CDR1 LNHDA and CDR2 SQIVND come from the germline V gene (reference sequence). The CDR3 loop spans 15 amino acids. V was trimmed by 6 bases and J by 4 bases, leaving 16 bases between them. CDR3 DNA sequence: TGTGCCAGTAGGACTGACGGGGGAGGTAATCAGCCCCAGCATTTT. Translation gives CASRTDGGGNQPQHF.

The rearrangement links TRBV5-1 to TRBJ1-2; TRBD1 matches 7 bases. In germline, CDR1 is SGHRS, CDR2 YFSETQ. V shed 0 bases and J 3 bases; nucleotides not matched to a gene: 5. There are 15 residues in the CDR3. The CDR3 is CASSLGGTDYYGYTF. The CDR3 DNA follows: TGCGCCAGCAGCTTGGGAGGGACAGATTACTATGGCTACACCTTC.

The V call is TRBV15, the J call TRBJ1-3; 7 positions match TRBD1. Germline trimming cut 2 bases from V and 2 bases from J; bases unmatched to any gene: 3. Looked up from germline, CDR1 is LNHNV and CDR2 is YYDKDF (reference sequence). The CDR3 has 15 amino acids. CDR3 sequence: CATSRTTGAGNTIYF. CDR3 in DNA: TGTGCCACCAGCAGAACAACAGGGGCTGGAAACACCATATATTTT.

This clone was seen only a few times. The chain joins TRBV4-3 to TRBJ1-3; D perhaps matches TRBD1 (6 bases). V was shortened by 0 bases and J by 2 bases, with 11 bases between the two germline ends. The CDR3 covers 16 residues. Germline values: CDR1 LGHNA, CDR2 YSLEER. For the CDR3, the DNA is TGCGCCAGCAGCCAAGAGAGAGGGGGGGCTGGAAACACCATATATTTT. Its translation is CASSQERGGAGNTIYF.

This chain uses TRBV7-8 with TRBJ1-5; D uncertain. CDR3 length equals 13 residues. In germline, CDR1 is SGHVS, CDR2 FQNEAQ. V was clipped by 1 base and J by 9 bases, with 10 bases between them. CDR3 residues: CASSLGGVGPQHF. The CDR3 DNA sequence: TGTGCCAGCAGCTTAGGGGGAGTAGGGCCCCAGCATTTT.

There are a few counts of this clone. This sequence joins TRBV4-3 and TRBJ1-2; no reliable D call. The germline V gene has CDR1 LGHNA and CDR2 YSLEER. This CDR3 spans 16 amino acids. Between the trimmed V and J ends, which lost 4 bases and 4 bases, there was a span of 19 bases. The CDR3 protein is CASSPARTGILYGYTF. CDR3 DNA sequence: TGCGCCAGCAGCCCCGCGCGCACGGGGATTCTCTATGGCTACACCTTC.